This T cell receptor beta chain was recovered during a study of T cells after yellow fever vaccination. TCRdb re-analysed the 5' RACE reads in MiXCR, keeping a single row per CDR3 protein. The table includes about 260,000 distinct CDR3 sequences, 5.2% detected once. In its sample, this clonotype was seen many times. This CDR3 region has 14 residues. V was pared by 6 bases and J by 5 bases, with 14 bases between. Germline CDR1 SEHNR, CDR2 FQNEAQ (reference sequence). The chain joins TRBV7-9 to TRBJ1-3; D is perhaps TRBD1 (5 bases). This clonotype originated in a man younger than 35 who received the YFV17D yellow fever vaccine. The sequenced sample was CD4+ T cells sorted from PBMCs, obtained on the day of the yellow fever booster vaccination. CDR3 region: CASSRQPERNTIYF. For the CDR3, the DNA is TGTGCCAGCAGTCGACAGCCAGAGAGAAACACCATATATTTT.